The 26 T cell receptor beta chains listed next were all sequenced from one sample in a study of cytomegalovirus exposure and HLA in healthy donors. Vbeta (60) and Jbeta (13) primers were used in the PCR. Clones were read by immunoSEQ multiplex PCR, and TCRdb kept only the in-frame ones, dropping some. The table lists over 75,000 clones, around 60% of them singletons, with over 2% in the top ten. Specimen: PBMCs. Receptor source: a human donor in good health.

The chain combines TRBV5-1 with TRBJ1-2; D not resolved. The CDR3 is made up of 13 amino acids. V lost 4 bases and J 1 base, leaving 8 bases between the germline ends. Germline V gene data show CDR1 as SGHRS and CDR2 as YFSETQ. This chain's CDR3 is CASSDEGNYGYTF. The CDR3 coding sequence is TGCGCCAGCAGCGATGAGGGTAACTATGGCTACACCTTC.

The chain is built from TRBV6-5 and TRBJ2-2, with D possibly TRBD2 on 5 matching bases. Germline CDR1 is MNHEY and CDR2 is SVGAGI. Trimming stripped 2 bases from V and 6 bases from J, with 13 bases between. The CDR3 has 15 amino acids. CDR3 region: CASSYEGTLAGELFF. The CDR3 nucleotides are TGTGCCAGCAGTTACGAGGGTACCCTCGCCGGGGAGCTGTTTTTT.

CDR3 in DNA: TGTGCCAGTAGTGGCACAGGACACCTTAATTCACCCCTCCACTTT. Protein: CASSGTGHLNSPLHF. The chain joins TRBV19 to TRBJ1-6; TRBD1 is a possible D gene (5 bases). The CDR3 totals 15 residues. CDR1 LNHDA and CDR2 SQIVND come from the germline V gene (reference sequence). V was cut by 5 bases and J by 6 bases, with 14 bases left in between.

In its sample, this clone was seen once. CDR3 residues: CASSQVAQGEYGYTF. The CDR3 DNA is TGCGCCAGCAGCCAAGTAGCGCAGGGGGAGTATGGCTACACCTTC. The V call is TRBV4-3, the J call TRBJ1-2; 7 bases are shared with TRBD1. The V segment lost 1 base and the J segment 5 bases; nucleotides outside the gene matches: 7. The CDR3 covers 15 residues. From germline, CDR1 is LGHNA and CDR2 YSLEER.

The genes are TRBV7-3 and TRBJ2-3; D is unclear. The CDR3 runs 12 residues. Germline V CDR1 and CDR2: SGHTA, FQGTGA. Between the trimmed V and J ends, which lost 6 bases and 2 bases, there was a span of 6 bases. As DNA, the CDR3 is TGTGCCAGCAGTAGAACCACAGATACGCAGTATTTT. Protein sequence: CASSRTTDTQYF.

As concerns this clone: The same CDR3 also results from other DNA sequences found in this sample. CDR3 amino acids: CASSHQRNSNQPQHF. The CDR3 nucleotides are TGTGCCAGCTCTCACCAGAGGAATAGCAATCAGCCCCAGCATTTT. The chain links TRBV18 to TRBJ1-5; D gene unclear. Trimming removed 6 bases from V and 0 bases from J, with 12 bases in between. CDR3 length: 15 amino acids. Germline V CDR1 and CDR2: KGHSH, LQKENI.

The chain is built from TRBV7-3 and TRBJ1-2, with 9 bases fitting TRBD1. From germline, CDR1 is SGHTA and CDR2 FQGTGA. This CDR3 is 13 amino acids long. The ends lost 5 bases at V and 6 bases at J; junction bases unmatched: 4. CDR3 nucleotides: TGTGCCAGCAGCGGACAGGGGTTAGATGGCTACACCTTC. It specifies CASSGQGLDGYTF.

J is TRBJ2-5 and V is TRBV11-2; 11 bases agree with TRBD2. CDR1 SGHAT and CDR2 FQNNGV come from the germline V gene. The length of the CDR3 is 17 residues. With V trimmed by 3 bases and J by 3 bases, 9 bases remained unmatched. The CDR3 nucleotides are TGTGCCAGCAGCTTTAGACTAGCGGGGACTTGGGAAGAGACCCAGTACTTC. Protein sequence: CASSFRLAGTWEETQYF.

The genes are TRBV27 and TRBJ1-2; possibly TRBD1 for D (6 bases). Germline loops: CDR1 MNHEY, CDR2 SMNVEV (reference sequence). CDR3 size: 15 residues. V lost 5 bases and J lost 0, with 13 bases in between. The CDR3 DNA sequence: TGTGCCAGCAGTCCATCAGGGGCTCCTAACTATGGCTACACCTTC. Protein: CASSPSGAPNYGYTF.

The CDR3 nucleotides are TGTGCCTGGAGTCCTAAGACTGAAGCTTTCTTT. As protein: CAWSPKTEAFF. V gene TRBV30 combines with J gene TRBJ1-1; D is unclear. The CDR3 consists of 11 residues. Germline loops: CDR1 GTSNPN, CDR2 SVGIG (reference sequence). Trimming removed 2 bases at V and 5 bases at J, with 6 bases between.

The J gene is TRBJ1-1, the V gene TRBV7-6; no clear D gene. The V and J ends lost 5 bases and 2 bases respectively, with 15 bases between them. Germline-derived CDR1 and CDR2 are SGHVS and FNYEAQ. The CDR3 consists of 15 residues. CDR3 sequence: CASSREAAGNTEAFF. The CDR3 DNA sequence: TGTGCCAGCAGCCGCGAAGCAGCAGGAAACACTGAAGCTTTCTTT.

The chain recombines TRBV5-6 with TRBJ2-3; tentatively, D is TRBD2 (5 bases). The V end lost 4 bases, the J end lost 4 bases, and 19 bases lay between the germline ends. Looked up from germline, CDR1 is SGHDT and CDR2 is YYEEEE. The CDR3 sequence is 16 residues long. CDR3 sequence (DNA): TGTGCCAGCAGCGGACTGTCCGTGTATAGGGCAGATACGCAGTATTTT. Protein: CASSGLSVYRADTQYF.

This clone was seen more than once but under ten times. The CDR3 reads CASSVEGAGNTIYF. The CDR3, as DNA: TGTGCCAGCAGCGTAGAGGGGGCTGGAAACACCATATATTTT. The V gene is TRBV9, the J gene TRBJ1-3, with D tentatively TRBD1 (6 bases). V lost 0 bases and J 2 bases, leaving 6 bases between the germline ends. Germline V CDR1 and CDR2: SGDLS, YYNGEE. CDR3 length: 14 amino acids.

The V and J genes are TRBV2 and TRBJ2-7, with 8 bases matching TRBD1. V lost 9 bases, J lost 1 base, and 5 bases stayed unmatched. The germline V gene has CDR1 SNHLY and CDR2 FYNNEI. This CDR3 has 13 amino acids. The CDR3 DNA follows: TGTGCCAGTCTCCGGGACAGGTCCTACGAGCAGTACTTC. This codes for CASLRDRSYEQYF. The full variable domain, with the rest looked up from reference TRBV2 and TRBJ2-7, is EPEVTQTPSHQVTQMGQEVILRCVPISNHLYFYWYRQILGQKVEFLVSFYNNEISEKSEIFDDQFSVERPDGSNFTLKIRSTKLEDSAMYFCASLRDRSYEQYFGPGTRLTVT.

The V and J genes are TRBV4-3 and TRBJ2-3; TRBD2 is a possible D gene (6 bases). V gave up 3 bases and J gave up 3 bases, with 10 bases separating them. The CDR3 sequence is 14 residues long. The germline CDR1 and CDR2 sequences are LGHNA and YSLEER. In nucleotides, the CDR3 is TGCGCCAGCAGCCAGGGGGACTGGACAGATACGCAGTATTTT. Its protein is CASSQGDWTDTQYF.

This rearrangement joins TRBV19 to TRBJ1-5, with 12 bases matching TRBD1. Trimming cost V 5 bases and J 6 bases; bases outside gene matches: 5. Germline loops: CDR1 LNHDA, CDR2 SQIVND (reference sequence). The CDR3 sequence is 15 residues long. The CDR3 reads CASSGGQGAFQPQHF. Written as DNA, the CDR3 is TGTGCCAGTAGTGGGGGACAGGGGGCTTTTCAGCCCCAGCATTTT.

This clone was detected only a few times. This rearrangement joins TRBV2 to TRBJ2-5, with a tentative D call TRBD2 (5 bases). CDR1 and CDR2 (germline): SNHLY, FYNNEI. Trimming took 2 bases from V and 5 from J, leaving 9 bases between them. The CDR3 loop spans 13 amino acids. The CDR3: CASSEFRGETQYF. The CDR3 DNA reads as TGTGCCAGCAGTGAATTTAGAGGGGAGACCCAGTACTTC.

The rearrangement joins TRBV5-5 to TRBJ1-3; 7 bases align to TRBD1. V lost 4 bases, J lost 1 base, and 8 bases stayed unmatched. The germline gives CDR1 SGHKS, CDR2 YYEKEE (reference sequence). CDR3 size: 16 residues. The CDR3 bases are TGTGCCAGCAGCGTTGAGAGGGGGCCATCTGGAAACACCATATATTTT. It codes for CASSVERGPSGNTIYF.

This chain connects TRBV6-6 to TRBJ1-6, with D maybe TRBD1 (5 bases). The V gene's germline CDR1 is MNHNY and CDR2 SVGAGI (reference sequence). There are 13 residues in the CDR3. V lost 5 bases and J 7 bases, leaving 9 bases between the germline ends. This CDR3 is CASSPRGNSPLHF. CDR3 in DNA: TGTGCCAGCAGTCCCCGGGGGAATTCACCCCTCCACTTT.

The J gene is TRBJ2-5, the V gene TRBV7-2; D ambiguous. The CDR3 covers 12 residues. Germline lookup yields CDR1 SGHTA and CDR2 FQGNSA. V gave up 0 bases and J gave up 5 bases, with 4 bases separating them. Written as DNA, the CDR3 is TGTGCCAGCAGCTTAGCGTCGGAGACCCAGTACTTC. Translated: CASSLASETQYF.

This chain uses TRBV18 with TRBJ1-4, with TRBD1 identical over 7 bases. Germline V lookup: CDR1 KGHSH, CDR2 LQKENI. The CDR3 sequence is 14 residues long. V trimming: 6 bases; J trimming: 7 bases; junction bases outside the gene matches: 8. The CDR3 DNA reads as TGTGCCAGCTCGCCCGACAGGGTTGGTGAAAAACTGTTTTTT. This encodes CASSPDRVGEKLFF. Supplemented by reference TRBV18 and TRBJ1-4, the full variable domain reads NAGVMQNPRHLVRRRGQEARLRCSPMKGHSHVYWYRQLPEEGLKFMVYLQKENIIDESGMPKERFSAEFPKEGPSILRIQQVVRGDSAAYFCASSPDRVGEKLFFGSGTQLSVL.

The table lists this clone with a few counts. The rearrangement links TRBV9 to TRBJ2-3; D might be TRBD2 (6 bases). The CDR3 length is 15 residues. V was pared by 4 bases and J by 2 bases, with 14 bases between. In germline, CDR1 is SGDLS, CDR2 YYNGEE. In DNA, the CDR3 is TGTGCCAGCAGCTCGGGAGTGGCAGCCACAGATACGCAGTATTTT. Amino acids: CASSSGVAATDTQYF.

CDR3 coding DNA: TGTGCCAGCAGTCCCTCGGGACCTCCCCCCGCGGGGGAGCAGTACTTC. Its translation: CASSPSGPPPAGEQYF. The chain carries TRBV7-8 and TRBJ2-7; D perhaps matches TRBD2 (6 bases). The CDR3 has 16 residues. Germline values: CDR1 SGHVS, CDR2 FQNEAQ. Trimming pared 6 bases from V and 7 bases from J, leaving 25 bases between. The full variable domain, its missing parts supplied by reference TRBV7-8 and TRBJ2-7, is GAGVSQSPRYKVAKRGQDVALRCDPISGHVSLFWYQQALGQGPEFLTYFQNEAQLDKSGLPSDRFFAERPEGSVSTLKIQRTQQEDSAVYLCASSPSGPPPAGEQYFGPGTRLTVT.

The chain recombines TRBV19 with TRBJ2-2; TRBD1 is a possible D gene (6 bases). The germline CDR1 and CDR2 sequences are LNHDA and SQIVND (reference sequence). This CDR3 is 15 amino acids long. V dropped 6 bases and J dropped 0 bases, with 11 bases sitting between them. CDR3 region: CASSLGGPNTGELFF. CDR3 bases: TGTGCCAGTAGCTTAGGGGGTCCGAACACCGGGGAGCTGTTTTTT.

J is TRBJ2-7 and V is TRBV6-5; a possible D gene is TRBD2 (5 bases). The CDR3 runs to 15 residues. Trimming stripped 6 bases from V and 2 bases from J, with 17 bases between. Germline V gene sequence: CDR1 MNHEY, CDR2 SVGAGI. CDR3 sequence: CASRMDLASPYEQYF. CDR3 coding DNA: TGTGCCAGCAGAATGGACCTAGCTAGCCCCTACGAGCAGTACTTC.

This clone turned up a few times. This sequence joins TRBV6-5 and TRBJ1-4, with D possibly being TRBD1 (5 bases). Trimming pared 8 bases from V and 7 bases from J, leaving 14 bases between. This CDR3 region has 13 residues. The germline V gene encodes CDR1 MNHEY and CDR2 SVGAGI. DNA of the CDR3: TGTGCCAGCGTCAGGGTGGTAAGTGAAAAACTGTTTTTT. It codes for CASVRVVSEKLFF.